This is a list of T cell receptor beta chains from one sample in a study of CD8+ T cells in alopecia areata. Sequenced by immunoSEQ multiplex PCR; TCRdb stores in-frame clones only, minus some. There are roughly 120,000 clones in the sample; roughly three fifths occur only once, and 3% to 4% lies in the top ten. Source: CD4+ T cells sorted from blood, taken at week 24, from a patient treated with tofacitinib. The receptor source for this set is a human donor with alopecia areata. The CDR3 runs from the conserved cysteine through the conserved F or W. D genes are given only for firm matches. Clone size is given for some rows only: seen once, a few or many times, or a class if the clone is expanded.

>TRBJ2-5|TRBV27|NA|NA
TGTGCCAGCAGTTTATCCTTCTTCCAGACCCAGTACTTC
CASSLSFFQTQYF
>TRBJ2-7|TRBV29-1|NA|NA
TGCAGCGTGGCCTGGGGCAATAGCCCCCTTGGGGAGCAGTACTTC
CSVAWGNSPLGEQYF
>TRBJ2-5|TRBV27|NA|NA
TGTGCCAGCAGTCCCCGGGGGAGCCAAGAGACCCAGTACTTC
CASSPRGSQETQYF
>TRBJ1-2|TRBV15|NA|once
TGTGCCACCAGCAGAAACAGGGACCCGCCGGCCGGCTACACCTTC
CATSRNRDPPAGYTF
>TRBJ1-2|TRBV7-2|NA|NA
TGTGCCAGCAGCCCGACGACAGGTGCGAGCTACACCTTC
CASSPTTGASYTF
>TRBJ1-2|TRBV29-1|NA|NA
TGCAGCGTTGCAAGGGGTCCTAACTATGGCTACACCTTC
CSVARGPNYGYTF
>TRBJ1-2|TRBV27|NA|NA
TGTGCCAGCAGTCCCCTGGGGGTTGGGGTCTATGGCTACACCTTC
CASSPLGVGVYGYTF
>TRBJ2-6|TRBV27|NA|few
TGTGCCAGCAGTTTATTTGGGCTGAGAGGAGGCTCTGGGGCCAACGTCCTGACTTTC
CASSLFGLRGGSGANVLTF
>TRBJ2-7|TRBV7-2|TRBD2|NA
TGTGCCAGCAGCACAACGGGGGGAATTAGCTCCTACGAGCAGTACTTC
CASSTTGGISSYEQYF
>TRBJ1-2|TRBV7-9|TRBD1|NA
TGTGCCAGCAGTCCTCAGGGGGACAGACCCCAGCAGGGCTACACCTTC
CASSPQGDRPQQGYTF
>TRBJ1-6|TRBV5-1|NA|NA
TGCGCCAGCAGGGCAGGACAGACGGGTTCACCCCTCCACTTT
CASRAGQTGSPLHF
>TRBJ2-5|TRBV7-2|NA|NA
TGTGCCAGCAGCTTCCGGGGAGAGACCCAGTACTTC
CASSFRGETQYF
>TRBJ2-2|TRBV6-5|NA|NA
TGTGCCAGCAGTTTGGGACTTACGAACACCGGGGAGCTGTTTTTT
CASSLGLTNTGELFF
>TRBJ1-3|TRBV2|NA|NA
TGTGCCAGCAGTGAACGGGGGTGGACCTCTGGAAACACCATATATTTT
CASSERGWTSGNTIYF
>TRBJ2-7|TRBV29-1|TRBD2|NA
TGCAGCGTTGAAGATCCTCTTGGAGCGGGGCGTTCCTACGAGCAGTACTTC
CSVEDPLGAGRSYEQYF
>TRBJ1-2|TRBV5-6|NA|once
TGTGCCAGCCATCTAGCGGGACCCTCCTATCGCTACACCTTC
CASHLAGPSYRYTF
>TRBJ2-7|TRBV5-1|TRBD1|NA
TGCGCCAGCAGCTCAACAGGGGTCGAGCAGTACTTC
CASSSTGVEQYF
>TRBJ1-4|TRBV4-2|NA|NA
TGTGCCAGCAGCCAAGATGGCCTCAGGGAGGGGACTAATGAAAAACTGTTTTTT
CASSQDGLREGTNEKLFF
>TRBJ2-7|TRBV5-1|NA|few
TGCGCCAGCGCGGCAGGGAACTACGAGCAGTACTTC
CASAAGNYEQYF
>TRBJ2-7|TRBV11-3|TRBD2|NA
TGTGCCAGCAGCTTCCCGGGGGGTATGAACGAGCAGTACTTC
CASSFPGGMNEQYF
>TRBJ2-3|TRBV10-3|TRBD1|NA
TGTGCCATCAGTGAACAGGGGATTGCGACAGATACGCAGTATTTT
CAISEQGIATDTQYF
>TRBJ1-6|TRBV30|TRBD1|once
TGTGCCGGGACAGGGGTCTTCAGAAATTCACCCCTCCACTTT
CAGTGVFRNSPLHF
>TRBJ1-2|TRBV6-5|NA|NA
TGTGCCAGCCGGGACATAAACTATGGCTACACCTTC
CASRDINYGYTF
>TRBJ1-2|TRBV2|NA|few
TGTGCCAGCAGTGAAGAGGGGCTGGGCTACACCTTC
CASSEEGLGYTF
>TRBJ1-2|TRBV29-1|NA|few
TGCAGCGTTGAAACAGAACTCTCGGGTGGCTACACCTTC
CSVETELSGGYTF
>TRBJ1-2|TRBV7-2|NA|few
TGTGCCAGCAGCCCCACCGGTACTAACTATGGCTACACCTTC
CASSPTGTNYGYTF
>TRBJ2-3|TRBV2|NA|NA
TGTGCCAGCAGTCAGCTTGAGGCAGATACGCAGTATTTT
CASSQLEADTQYF
>TRBJ2-3|TRBV19|NA|NA
TGTGCCAGTAGCCCAGTTGGGGGTACGCAGTATTTT
CASSPVGGTQYF
>TRBJ1-2|TRBV5-1|TRBD1|NA
TGCGCCAGCAGCTTCGGACAGGGTGGTGGCTACACCTTC
CASSFGQGGGYTF
>TRBJ2-6|TRBV29-1|TRBD1|NA
TGCAGCGTTGGAAGGGGGCAAGGCTCTGGGGCCAACGTCCTGACTTTC
CSVGRGQGSGANVLTF
>TRBJ2-7|TRBV7-2|NA|NA
TGTGCCAGCAGCTTTGAGAGATACGAGCAGTACTTC
CASSFERYEQYF